The 9 T cell receptor beta chains below come from one sample, sequenced in a study of T cell changes during pregnancy in multiple sclerosis. Using immunoSEQ multiplex PCR, the repertoire was profiled, and TCRdb retains in-frame clones only, with some absent. The table includes tens of thousands of clones, 85% to 90% detected once. Specimen: CD8+ T cells from peripheral blood mononuclear cells, collected in the second trimester of pregnancy. Receptor source: a female donor with multiple sclerosis, enrolled in a pregnancy study.

Only one count was recorded for this clone. V and J are TRBV5-1 and TRBJ1-2, with 8 nucleotides matching TRBD1. This CDR3 has 16 residues. Per germline, CDR1 SGHRS and CDR2 YFSETQ. J gave up 6 bases and V 0 bases, and 10 bases lay outside the gene matches. CDR3: CASSLGGPTGVNGYTF. The CDR3 DNA sequence: TGCGCCAGCAGCTTGGGGGGCCCGACAGGGGTGAATGGCTACACCTTC.

V and J are TRBV30 and TRBJ2-7, with TRBD1 matching over 9 bases. V dropped 5 bases and J dropped 1; count of bases not matched to a gene: 6. The CDR3 is 14 residues long. Germline V gene data show CDR1 as GTSNPN and CDR2 as SVGIG (reference sequence). The CDR3 nucleotides are TGTGCCTGGGGCATGACAGGGGGTTCCTACGAGCAGTACTTC. Translated: CAWGMTGGSYEQYF. Full variable domain (remainder filled in from reference TRBV30 and TRBJ2-7): SQTIHQWPATLVQPVGSPLSLECTVEGTSNPNLYWYRQAAGRGLQLLFYSVGIGQISSEVPQNLSASRPQDRQFILSSKKLLLSDSGFYLCAWGMTGGSYEQYFGPGTRLTVT.

V gene TRBV13 combines with J gene TRBJ1-2; no clear D. V was trimmed by 1 base and J by 3 bases, leaving 9 bases between them. The CDR3 is 14 residues long. CDR1 is PRHDT and CDR2 is FYEKMQ in the germline V gene (reference sequence). For the CDR3, the DNA is TGTGCCAGCAGCTTAGCCAGATCTGACTATGGCTACACCTTC. It specifies CASSLARSDYGYTF.

V is TRBV5-5 and J is TRBJ1-5, with 8 bases aligning to TRBD1. Germline trimming cut 0 bases from V and 3 bases from J; bases unmatched to any gene: 2. The CDR3 sequence is 15 residues long. Germline CDR1 and CDR2: SGHKS and YYEKEE (reference sequence). CDR3 residues: CASSLVQGVNQPQHF. The CDR3 DNA sequence: TGTGCCAGCAGCTTGGTACAGGGGGTCAATCAGCCCCAGCATTTT.

This clone was observed a few times. The chain combines TRBV6-1 with TRBJ1-4, with 8 positions matching TRBD1. CDR1 is MNHNS and CDR2 is SASEGT in the germline V gene. With V trimmed by 1 base and J by 7 bases, 2 bases remained unmatched. This CDR3 region has 14 residues. CDR3 coding DNA: TGTGCCAGCAGTGAAGGGACAGGGAGTGAAAAACTGTTTTTT. This gives the protein CASSEGTGSEKLFF.

This chain connects TRBV10-3 to TRBJ2-2, with D uncertain. The CDR3 totals 13 residues. V lost 2 bases and J 3 bases, leaving 4 bases between the germline ends. Germline CDR1 and CDR2: ENHRY and SYGVKD. In DNA form, the CDR3 reads TGTGCCATCAGTGAGAGCGACACCGGGGAGCTGTTTTTT. It codes for CAISESDTGELFF.

This chain joins TRBV27 and TRBJ2-6, with 8 bases fitting TRBD1. The CDR3 covers 17 residues. Germline V gives CDR1 MNHEY, CDR2 SMNVEV (reference sequence). The V segment lost 2 bases and the J segment 8 bases; nucleotides outside the gene matches: 11. The CDR3 DNA reads TGTGCCAGCAGTTTACTTCATCGGACAGGGTGGACCAACGTCCTGACTTTC. This sequence encodes CASSLLHRTGWTNVLTF.

The gene calls are TRBV27 and TRBJ1-4; the D gene is possibly TRBD1 (5 bases). The CDR3 covers 13 residues. The germline gives CDR1 MNHEY, CDR2 SMNVEV (reference sequence). Deletions cut 4 bases from V and 12 bases from J, with 15 bases between. CDR3 residues: CASSSFRGSELFF. CDR3 in DNA: TGTGCCAGCAGTTCGTTTAGGGGAAGTGAACTGTTTTTT.

The chain couples TRBV30 to TRBJ2-1; TRBD2 matches at 7 bases. Trimming took 5 bases from V and 2 from J; bases not matched to a gene: 6. The CDR3 has 14 amino acids. The V gene's germline CDR1 is GTSNPN and CDR2 SVGIG (reference sequence). DNA for the CDR3: TGTGCCTGGGGCCCGGGGGGAGCCTACAATGAGCAGTTCTTC. Protein: CAWGPGGAYNEQFF.